This T cell receptor (beta chain) is from a study of beta chain features in type 1 diabetes. Germline CDR1 SGHRS, CDR2 YFSETQ. Trimming cost V 6 bases and J 3 bases; bases outside gene matches: 19. CDR3 size: 18 residues. Expressed TCRB transcripts were sequenced because the entire RNA isolate underwent reverse transcription. The repertoire was sequenced with immunoSEQ multiplex PCR; TCRdb's copy has only in-frame clones and lacks some. The sample contains some 500,000 clones, 10% to 12% of which appear only once. There are a few counts of this clone. The antigen is not known. General study points: The study found fewer insertions and more deletions at VDJ junctions in type 1 diabetes patients.

The origin of this receptor is a woman in her late teens or twenties in good health. The source material was naive CD4+ T cells from blood. The V gene is TRBV5-1, the J gene TRBJ2-7; 9 bases map to TRBD1. The CDR3 spells CASTQPGQGREWYYEQYF. In DNA, the CDR3 is TGCGCCAGCACTCAGCCGGGACAGGGCCGAGAGTGGTACTACGAGCAGTACTTC.